One sample yielded the 10 T cell receptor beta chains listed below, sequenced in a study of shared clonotypes between healthy human individuals. The repertoire was sequenced with immunoSEQ multiplex PCR; TCRdb's copy has only in-frame clones and lacks some. Here the sample spans approximately 500,000 clones, about 85% being singletons. The specimen sequenced was PBMCs. All receptors derive from a woman in her forties in good health. Some clones in this sample may be carry-over from other donors' samples.

The chain is built from TRBV29-1 and TRBJ2-1, with 9 bases aligning to TRBD2. This CDR3 has 17 amino acids. V shed 4 bases and J 4 bases; nucleotides not matched to a gene: 14. CDR1 and CDR2 from the germline V gene are SQVTM and ANQGSEA. Here the CDR3 DNA reads TGCAGCGTTGTTTTAGCGGGAGTCTGGAGTGGGTACAATGAGCAGTTCTTC. It encodes CSVVLAGVWSGYNEQFF.

The chain links TRBV28 to TRBJ1-3; 9 positions match TRBD1. Germline CDR1 and CDR2: MDHEN and SYDVKM. V lost 5 bases to trimming and J lost 4 bases; unmatched junction nucleotides: 6. This CDR3 region has 15 residues. CDR3 bases: TGTGCCAGCAGTATAACAGGGGGCAACGGAAACACCATATATTTT. Its protein product is CASSITGGNGNTIYF.

The chain employs TRBV4-2 and TRBJ1-2; D is possibly TRBD1 (5 bases). The CDR3 contains 13 residues. CDR1 is LGHNA, CDR2 YNFKEQ, per germline. V was cut by 0 bases and J by 8 bases, with 10 bases left in between. The CDR3 spells CASSQDSGRGYTF. CDR3 coding DNA: TGTGCCAGCAGCCAAGATTCAGGGAGGGGCTACACCTTC.

Note on this clone: With a far larger clone one base away, a read error is the likely cause. The chain has TRBV30 and TRBJ2-7; TRBD1 matches 7 bases. CDR3 length equals 15 residues. Germline assignment: CDR1 GTSNPN and CDR2 SVGIG (reference sequence). The CDR3 protein is CALSVQGLESYEQYF. CDR3 sequence (DNA): TGTGCCTTGAGTGTACAGGGGCTAGAATCCTACGAGCAGTACTTC.

There are many counts of this clone. The same CDR3 arises from other DNA sequences in this sample as well. The genes are TRBV5-1 and TRBJ2-7, with D perhaps given as TRBD1 or TRBD2 (5 bases each). Between the trimmed V and J ends, which lost 2 bases and 2 bases, there was a span of 11 bases. Germline loops: CDR1 SGHRS, CDR2 YFSETQ. This CDR3 is built from 14 residues. The CDR3 coding sequence is TGCGCCAGCAGCTTCGGGACGTCTCCCTACGAGCAGTACTTC. Translated: CASSFGTSPYEQYF. The variable domain in full, with the rest retrieved from reference TRBV5-1 and TRBJ2-7, is KAGVTQTPRYLIKTRGQQVTLSCSPISGHRSVSWYQQTPGQGLQFLFEYFSETQRNKGNFPGRFSGRQFSNSRSEMNVSTLELGDSALYLCASSFGTSPYEQYFGPGTRLTVT.

Concerning this clone: One end of the junction varies from germline; a read error may be responsible. The chain joins TRBV5-4 to TRBJ1-1; 10 bases line up with TRBD1. This CDR3 comprises 16 residues. Looked up from germline, CDR1 is SGHNT and CDR2 is YYREEE (reference sequence). DNA for the CDR3: TGTGCCGGCAGCTTGGGGACAGGGGCTGAGGACACTGAAGCTTTCTTT. Residues: CAGSLGTGAEDTEAFF.

For this clone: A far larger clone is a single base away, which makes a read error likely. The rearrangement links TRBV15 to TRBJ1-1; no clear D. Germline V gene data show CDR1 as LNHNV and CDR2 as YYDKDF (reference sequence). This CDR3 spans 16 amino acids. CDR3 DNA: TGTGCCACCAGCAGAGAAGGTGGAGCCTTGAACACTGAAGCTCTCTTT. Its translation: CATSREGGALNTEALF.

This chain's CDR3 is CASSSRQGVSEKLFF. In nucleotides, the CDR3 is TGTGCCAGCAGTTCTCGACAGGGTGTGAGTGAAAAACTGTTTTTT. The rearrangement uses TRBV28 and TRBJ1-4, with 7 bases fitting TRBD1. There are 15 residues in the CDR3. V gave up 4 bases and J gave up 7 bases; unmatched junction bases: 9. Germline values: CDR1 MDHEN, CDR2 SYDVKM.

This clone was counted between two and nine times. The chain employs TRBV11-2 and TRBJ2-3; TRBD2 matches 8 bases. Germline values: CDR1 SGHAT, CDR2 FQNNGV. The CDR3 covers 15 residues. V shed 5 bases, J shed 6 bases, and the junction held 10 bases outside the gene matches. The CDR3 sequence: CASSTHSGKGDTQYF. Written as DNA, the CDR3 is TGTGCCAGCAGCACCCATAGCGGGAAAGGGGATACGCAGTATTTT.

Concerning this clone itself: Given a far larger clone just one base away, this is likely a sequencing read error. The rearrangement joins TRBV25-1 to TRBJ2-3; tentatively, D is TRBD1 or TRBD2 (5 bases each). Germline V gene sequence: CDR1 MGHDK, CDR2 SYGVNS. The CDR3 length is 14 residues. DNA for the CDR3: TGTGCCGGCAGTACCCGGGACAGCACAGATACGCAGTATTTT. As protein: CAGSTRDSTDTQYF.